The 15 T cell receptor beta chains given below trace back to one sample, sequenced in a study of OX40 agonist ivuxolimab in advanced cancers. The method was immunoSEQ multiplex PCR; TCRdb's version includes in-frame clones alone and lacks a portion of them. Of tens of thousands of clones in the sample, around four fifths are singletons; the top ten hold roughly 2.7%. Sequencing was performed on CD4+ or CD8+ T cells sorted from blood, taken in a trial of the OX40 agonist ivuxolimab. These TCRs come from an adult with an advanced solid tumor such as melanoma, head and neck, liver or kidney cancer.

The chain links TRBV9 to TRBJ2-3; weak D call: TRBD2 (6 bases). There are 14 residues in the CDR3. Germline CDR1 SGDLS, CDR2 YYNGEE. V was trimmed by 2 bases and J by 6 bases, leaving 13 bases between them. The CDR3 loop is CASSVGGNRDTQYF. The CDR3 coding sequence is TGTGCCAGCAGCGTCGGAGGGAATAGGGATACGCAGTATTTT.

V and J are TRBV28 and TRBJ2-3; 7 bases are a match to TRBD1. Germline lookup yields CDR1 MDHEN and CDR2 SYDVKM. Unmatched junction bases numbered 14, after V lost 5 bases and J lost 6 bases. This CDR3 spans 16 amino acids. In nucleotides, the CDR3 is TGTGCCAGCAGTCCCCCCTACAGGGGCCAAGGGGATACGCAGTATTTT. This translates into CASSPPYRGQGDTQYF.

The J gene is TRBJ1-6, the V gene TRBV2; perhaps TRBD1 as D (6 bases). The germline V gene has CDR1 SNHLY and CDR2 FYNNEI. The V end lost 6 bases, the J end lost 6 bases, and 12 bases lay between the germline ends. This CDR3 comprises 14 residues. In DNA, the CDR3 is TGTGCCAGCAGACGAGGACAGCCTAATTCACCCCTCCACTTT. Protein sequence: CASRRGQPNSPLHF.

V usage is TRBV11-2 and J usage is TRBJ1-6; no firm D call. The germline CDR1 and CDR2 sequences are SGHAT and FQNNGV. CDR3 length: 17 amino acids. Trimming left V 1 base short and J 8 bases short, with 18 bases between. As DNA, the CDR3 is TGTGCCAGCAGCTTAGCCTTCACAACCCCGCGGCATTCACCCCTCCACTTT. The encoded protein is CASSLAFTTPRHSPLHF.

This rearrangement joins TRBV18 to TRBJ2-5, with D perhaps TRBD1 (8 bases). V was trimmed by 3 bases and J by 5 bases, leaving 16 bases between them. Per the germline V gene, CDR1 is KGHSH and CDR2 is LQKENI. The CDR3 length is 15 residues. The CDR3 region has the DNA TGTGCCAGCTCACCGACGAGCGGGACAGGCGAGACCCAGTACTTC. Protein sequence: CASSPTSGTGETQYF.

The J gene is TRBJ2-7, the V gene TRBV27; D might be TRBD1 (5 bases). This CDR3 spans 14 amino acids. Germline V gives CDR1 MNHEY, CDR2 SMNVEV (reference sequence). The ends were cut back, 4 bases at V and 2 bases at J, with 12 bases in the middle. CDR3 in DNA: TGTGCCAGCAGTTACCAGGGCTTTACCTACGAGCAGTACTTC. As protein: CASSYQGFTYEQYF.

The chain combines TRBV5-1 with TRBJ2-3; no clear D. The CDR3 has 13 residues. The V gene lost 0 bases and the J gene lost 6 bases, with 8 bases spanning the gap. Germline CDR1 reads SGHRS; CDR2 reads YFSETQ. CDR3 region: CASSLEGGDTQYF. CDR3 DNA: TGCGCCAGCAGCTTGGAGGGTGGGGATACGCAGTATTTT. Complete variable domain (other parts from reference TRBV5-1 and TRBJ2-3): KAGVTQTPRYLIKTRGQQVTLSCSPISGHRSVSWYQQTPGQGLQFLFEYFSETQRNKGNFPGRFSGRQFSNSRSEMNVSTLELGDSALYLCASSLEGGDTQYFGPGTRLTVL.

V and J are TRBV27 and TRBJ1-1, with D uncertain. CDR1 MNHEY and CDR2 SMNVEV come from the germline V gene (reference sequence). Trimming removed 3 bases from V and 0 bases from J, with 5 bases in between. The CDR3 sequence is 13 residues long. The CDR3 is CASSLRLNTEAFF. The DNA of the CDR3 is TGTGCCAGCAGTTTGCGCCTGAACACTGAAGCTTTCTTT.

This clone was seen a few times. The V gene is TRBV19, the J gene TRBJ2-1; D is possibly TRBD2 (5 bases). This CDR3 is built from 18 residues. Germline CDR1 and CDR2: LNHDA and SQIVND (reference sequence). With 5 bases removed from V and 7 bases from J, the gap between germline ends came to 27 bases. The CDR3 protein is CASSSGPWRARAGNEQFF. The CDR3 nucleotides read TGTGCCAGTAGTTCAGGCCCCTGGCGGGCCCGGGCTGGAAATGAGCAGTTCTTC.

The DNA of the CDR3 is TGTGCCAGCAGCTCCACTAGCTCTGGGGCCAACGTCCTGACTTTC. It codes for CASSSTSSGANVLTF. The chain has TRBV28 and TRBJ2-6; D is perhaps TRBD2 (5 bases). This CDR3 contains 15 residues. Deletions cut 6 bases from V and 0 bases from J, with 9 bases between. Germline CDR1 and CDR2: MDHEN and SYDVKM.

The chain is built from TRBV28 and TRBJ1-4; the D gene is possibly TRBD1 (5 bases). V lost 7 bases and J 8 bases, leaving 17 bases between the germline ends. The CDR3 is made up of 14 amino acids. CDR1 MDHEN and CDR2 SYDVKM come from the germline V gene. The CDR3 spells CASTPRGIGEKLFF. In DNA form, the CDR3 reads TGTGCCAGCACCCCCCGGGGGATCGGAGAAAAACTGTTTTTT.

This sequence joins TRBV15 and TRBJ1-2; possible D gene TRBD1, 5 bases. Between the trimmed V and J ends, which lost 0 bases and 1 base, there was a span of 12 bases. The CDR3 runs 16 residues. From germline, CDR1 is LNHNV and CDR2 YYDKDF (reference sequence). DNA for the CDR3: TGTGCCACCAGCAGAGATCGGGGACGGAGTAACTATGGCTACACCTTC. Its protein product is CATSRDRGRSNYGYTF. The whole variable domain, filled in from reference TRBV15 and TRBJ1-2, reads DAMVIQNPRYQVTQFGKPVTLSCSQTLNHNVMYWYQQKSSQAPKLLFHYYDKDFNNEADTPDNFQSRRPNTSFCFLDIRSPGLGDTAMYLCATSRDRGRSNYGYTFGSGTRLTVV.

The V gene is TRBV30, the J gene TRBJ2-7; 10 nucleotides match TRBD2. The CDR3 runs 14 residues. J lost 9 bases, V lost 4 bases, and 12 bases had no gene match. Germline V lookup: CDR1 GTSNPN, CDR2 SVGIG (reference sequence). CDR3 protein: CAWTQGLAFAPQYF. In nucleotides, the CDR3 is TGTGCCTGGACCCAGGGACTAGCGTTCGCACCGCAGTACTTC.

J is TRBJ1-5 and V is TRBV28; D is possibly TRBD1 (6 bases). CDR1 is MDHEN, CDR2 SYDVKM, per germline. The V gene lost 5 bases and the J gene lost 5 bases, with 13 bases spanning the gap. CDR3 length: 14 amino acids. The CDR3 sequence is CASSPQGKDQPQHF. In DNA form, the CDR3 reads TGTGCCAGCAGTCCCCAGGGGAAGGATCAGCCCCAGCATTTT.

DNA of the CDR3: TGTGCCAGCCTGGGACTAGCGACGGAGACCCAGTACTTC. It translates to CASLGLATETQYF. V is TRBV7-3 and J is TRBJ2-5, with 10 bases lining up with TRBD2. Germline trimming cut 8 bases from V and 5 bases from J; bases unmatched to any gene: 5. Per the germline V gene, CDR1 is SGHTA and CDR2 is FQGTGA. The CDR3 is 13 amino acids.